A selection of T cell receptor beta chains follows, all from one sample in a study of CD8 T cells in ankylosing spondylitis. TCRdb re-called the 5' RACE reads through MiXCR, storing one row per CDR3 protein. Of 200,000 to 300,000 distinct CDR3 sequences listed, over 8.5% are singletons. The sequenced sample was blood, either unsorted or a sorted T cell fraction (not recorded which). All receptors derive from a male donor with ankylosing spondylitis or in good health (not recorded which). Each CDR3 is given with its conserved first and last residue. The D gene is left open where the match is weak. Size is stated for part of the rows, as once, few or many counts, or as a class when the clone is expanded.

18,few,TRBV11-2,TRBD1,TRBJ2-7,TGTGCCAGCAGCTTAAGGGCAGGGGGCGCGGGATTACTCTACGAGCAGTACTTC,CASSLRAGGAGLLYEQYF
13,many,TRBV5-1,NA,TRBJ1-1,TGCGCCAGCAGCTTGGACCAGAACACTGAAGCTTTCTTT,CASSLDQNTEAFF
15,many,TRBV7-2,TRBD2,TRBJ2-1,TGTGCCAGCAGCTCCCCTAGGACTAGCTCGGATGAGCAGTTCTTC,CASSSPRTSSDEQFF
14,NA,TRBV20-1,TRBD1,TRBJ2-4,TGCAGCACATGGACAGGTTTAGCCAAAAACATTCAGTACTTC,CSTWTGLAKNIQYF
13,many,TRBV15,NA,TRBJ1-5,TGTGCCACCAGTTTTGCGGGGGAGCAGCCCCAGCATTTT,CATSFAGEQPQHF
16,NA,TRBV6-5,TRBD2,TRBJ2-7,TGTGCCAGCAGTTACGCGGTAGCGGGACACTCCTACGAGCAGTACTTC,CASSYAVAGHSYEQYF
15,many,TRBV12-3/TRBV12-4,TRBD1,TRBJ1-2,TGTGCCAGCAGTTTAGACAGGGGAGGGGGCTATGGCTACACCTTC,CASSLDRGGGYGYTF
14,many,TRBV5-1,NA,TRBJ2-2,TGCGCCAGCAGCTCTACGCCCCATACCGGGGAGCTGTTTTTT,CASSSTPHTGELFF
14,many,TRBV7-8,TRBD2,TRBJ2-7,TGTGCCAGCAGCACGGGGAGGGGCGTTTACGAGCAGTACTTC,CASSTGRGVYEQYF
13,many,TRBV12-3/TRBV12-4,NA,TRBJ1-2,TGTGCCAGCAGCCGTGGACAGCTCTATGGCTACACCTTC,CASSRGQLYGYTF